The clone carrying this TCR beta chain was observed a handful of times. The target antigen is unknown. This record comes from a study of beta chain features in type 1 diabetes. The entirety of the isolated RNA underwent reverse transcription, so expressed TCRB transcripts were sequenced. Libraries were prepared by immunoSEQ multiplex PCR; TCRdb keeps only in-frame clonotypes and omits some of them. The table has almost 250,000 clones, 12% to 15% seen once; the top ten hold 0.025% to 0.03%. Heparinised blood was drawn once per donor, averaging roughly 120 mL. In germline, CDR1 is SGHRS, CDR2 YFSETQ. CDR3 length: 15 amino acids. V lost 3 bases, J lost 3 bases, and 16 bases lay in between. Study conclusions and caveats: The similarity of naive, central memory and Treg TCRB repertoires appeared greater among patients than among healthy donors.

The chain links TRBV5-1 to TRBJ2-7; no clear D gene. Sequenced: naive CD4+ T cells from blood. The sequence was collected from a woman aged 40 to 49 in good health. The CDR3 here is CASSSYNSQIYEQYF. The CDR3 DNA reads TGCGCCAGCAGCTCCTATAACTCCCAAATCTACGAGCAGTACTTC.